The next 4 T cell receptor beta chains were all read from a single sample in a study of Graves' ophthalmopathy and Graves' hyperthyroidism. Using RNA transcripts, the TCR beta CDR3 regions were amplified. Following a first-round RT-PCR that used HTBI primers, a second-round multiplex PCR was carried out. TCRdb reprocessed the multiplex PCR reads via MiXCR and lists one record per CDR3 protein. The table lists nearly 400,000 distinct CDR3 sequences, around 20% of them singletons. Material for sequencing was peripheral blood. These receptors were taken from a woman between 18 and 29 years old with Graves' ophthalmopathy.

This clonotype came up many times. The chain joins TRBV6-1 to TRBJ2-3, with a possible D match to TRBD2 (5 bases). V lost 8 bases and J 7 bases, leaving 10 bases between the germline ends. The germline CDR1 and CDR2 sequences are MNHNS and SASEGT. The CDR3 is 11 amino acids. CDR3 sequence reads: CASSPGNTQYF. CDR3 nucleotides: TGTGCCAGCTCTCCGGGGAATACGCAGTATTTT.

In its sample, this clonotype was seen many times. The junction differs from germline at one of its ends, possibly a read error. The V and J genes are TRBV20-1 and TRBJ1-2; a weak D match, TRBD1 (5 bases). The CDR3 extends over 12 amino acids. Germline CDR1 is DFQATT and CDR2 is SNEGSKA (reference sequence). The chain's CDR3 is CSARGGNYGYAF. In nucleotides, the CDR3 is TGCAGTGCTAGGGGGGGGAACTATGGCTACGCCTTC.

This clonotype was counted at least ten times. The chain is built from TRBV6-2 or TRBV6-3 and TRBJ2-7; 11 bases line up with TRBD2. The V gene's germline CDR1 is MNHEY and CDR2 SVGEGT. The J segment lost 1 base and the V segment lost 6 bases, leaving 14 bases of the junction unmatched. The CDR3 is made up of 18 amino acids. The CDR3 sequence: CASSPLPGTSGGSYEQYF. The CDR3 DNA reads TGTGCCAGCAGCCCCCTCCCCGGGACTAGCGGAGGATCCTACGAGCAGTACTTC.

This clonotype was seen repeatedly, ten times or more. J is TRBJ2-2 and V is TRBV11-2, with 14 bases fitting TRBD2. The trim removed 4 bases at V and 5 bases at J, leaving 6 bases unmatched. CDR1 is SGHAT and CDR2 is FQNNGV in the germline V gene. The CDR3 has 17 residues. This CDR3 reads CASSSTSGGAGTGELFF. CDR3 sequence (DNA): TGTGCCAGCAGCTCGACTAGCGGGGGGGCAGGGACCGGGGAGCTGTTTTTT.